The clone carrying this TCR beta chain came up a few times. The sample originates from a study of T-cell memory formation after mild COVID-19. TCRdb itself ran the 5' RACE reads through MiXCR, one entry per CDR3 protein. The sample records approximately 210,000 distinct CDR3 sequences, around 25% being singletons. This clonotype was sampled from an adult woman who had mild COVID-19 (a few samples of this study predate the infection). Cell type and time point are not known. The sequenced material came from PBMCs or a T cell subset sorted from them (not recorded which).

As DNA, the CDR3 is TGTGCCAGCAGTTCTCCGGGTGGGGCCAACGTCCTGACTTTC. Its protein product is CASSSPGGANVLTF. The chain carries TRBV25-1 and TRBJ2-6; D gene ambiguous. The V end was cut by 5 bases, the J end by 3 bases, with 8 bases between. Germline CDR1 MGHDK, CDR2 SYGVNS. The CDR3 contains 14 residues.